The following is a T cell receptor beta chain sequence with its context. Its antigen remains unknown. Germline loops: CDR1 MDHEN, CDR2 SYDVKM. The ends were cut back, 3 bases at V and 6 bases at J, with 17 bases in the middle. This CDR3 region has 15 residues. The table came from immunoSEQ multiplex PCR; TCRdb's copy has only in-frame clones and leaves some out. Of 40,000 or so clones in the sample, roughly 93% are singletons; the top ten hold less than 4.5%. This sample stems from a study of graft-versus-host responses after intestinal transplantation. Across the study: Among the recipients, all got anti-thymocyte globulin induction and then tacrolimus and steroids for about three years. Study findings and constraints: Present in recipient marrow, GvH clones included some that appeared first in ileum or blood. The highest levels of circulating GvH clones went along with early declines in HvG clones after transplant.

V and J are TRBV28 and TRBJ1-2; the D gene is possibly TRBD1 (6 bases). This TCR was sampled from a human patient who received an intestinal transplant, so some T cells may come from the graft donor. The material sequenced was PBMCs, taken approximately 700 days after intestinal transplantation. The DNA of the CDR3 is TGTGCCAGCAGTTTCGTCACCGGGACATTTGATGGCTACACCTTC. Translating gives CASSFVTGTFDGYTF.